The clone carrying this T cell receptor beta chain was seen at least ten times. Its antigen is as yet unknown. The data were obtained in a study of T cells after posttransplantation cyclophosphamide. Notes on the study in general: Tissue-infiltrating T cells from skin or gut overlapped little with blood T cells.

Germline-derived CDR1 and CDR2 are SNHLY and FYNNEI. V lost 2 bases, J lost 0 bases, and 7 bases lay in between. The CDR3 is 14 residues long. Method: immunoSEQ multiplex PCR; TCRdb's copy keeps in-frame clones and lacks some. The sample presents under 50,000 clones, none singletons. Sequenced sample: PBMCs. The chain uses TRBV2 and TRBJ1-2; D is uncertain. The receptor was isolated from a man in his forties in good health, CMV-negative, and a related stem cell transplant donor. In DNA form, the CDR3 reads TGTGCCAGCAGTGAACAGGATGCTAACTATGGCTACACCTTC. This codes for CASSEQDANYGYTF.